The 16 T cell receptor beta chains below come from one sample, sequenced in a study of cytomegalovirus exposure and HLA in healthy donors. PCR involved 60 Vbeta and 13 Jbeta primers. Some clones are missing from TCRdb's copy, which holds only in-frame ones; the method was immunoSEQ multiplex PCR. The table shows approximately 69,000 clones, with around 76% occurring only once. Sequencing was performed on PBMCs. These receptors all stem from a man between 18 and 35 years old in good health and CMV-seronegative.

The chain joins TRBV19 to TRBJ2-2; 8 bases are a match to TRBD1. Losses at the gene ends were 5 bases for V and 6 bases for J; bases not matched to a gene: 5. The V gene's germline CDR1 is LNHDA and CDR2 SQIVND (reference sequence). CDR3 length: 14 amino acids. The CDR3 DNA is TGTGCCAGTAGTCCTTGGGGACAGGCCGGGGAGCTGTTTTTT. As protein: CASSPWGQAGELFF.

The genes are TRBV11-2 and TRBJ1-4, with D unclear. CDR3 size: 16 residues. Between the trimmed V and J ends, which lost 0 bases and 7 bases, there was a span of 15 bases. CDR1 is SGHAT and CDR2 is FQNNGV in the germline V gene. Here the CDR3 DNA reads TGTGCCAGCAGCTTAGATATTGGGTTCGAGCGTGAAAAACTGTTTTTT. It encodes CASSLDIGFEREKLFF.

This sequence joins TRBV5-4 and TRBJ2-7, with D perhaps matching TRBD2 (5 bases). The germline V and J ends were trimmed by 0 bases and 2 bases, with 9 bases remaining between them. The CDR3 runs to 14 residues. Germline CDR1 is SGHNT and CDR2 is YYREEE (reference sequence). This CDR3 is CASSLGAGPYEQYF. DNA of the CDR3: TGTGCCAGCAGCTTGGGTGCGGGCCCCTACGAGCAGTACTTC. The variable domain in full, completed from reference TRBV5-4 and TRBJ2-7, reads ETGVTQSPTHLIKTRGQQVTLRCSSQSGHNTVSWYQQALGQGPQFIFQYYREEENGRGNFPPRFSGLQFPNYSSELNVNALELDDSALYLCASSLGAGPYEQYFGPGTRLTVT.

V and J are TRBV9 and TRBJ2-7, with TRBD1 identical over 7 bases. CDR1 and CDR2 (germline): SGDLS, YYNGEE. CDR3 length equals 16 residues. With V trimmed by 3 bases and J by 0 bases, 9 bases remained unmatched. CDR3 nucleotides: TGTGCCAGCAGCGCCCTCGGGGCAGGGGGCTCCTACGAGCAGTACTTC. Protein: CASSALGAGGSYEQYF. Using reference TRBV9 and TRBJ2-7 for the parts outside the CDR3, the full variable domain is DSGVTQTPKHLITATGQRVTLRCSPRSGDLSVYWYQQSLDQGLQFLIQYYNGEERAKGNILERFSAQQFPDLHSELNLSSLELGDSALYFCASSALGAGGSYEQYFGPGTRLTVT.

The CDR3, as DNA: TGTGCCAGCAGCTTGGTAGGAGGGTCGGGCACCGGGGAGCTGTTTTTT. The encoded protein is CASSLVGGSGTGELFF. V usage is TRBV5-5 and J usage is TRBJ2-2; tentative D call: TRBD2 (6 bases). The CDR3 spans 16 residues. V was clipped by 0 bases and J by 4 bases, with 13 bases between them. Germline-derived CDR1 and CDR2 are SGHKS and YYEKEE (reference sequence).

The chain has TRBV19 and TRBJ1-5, with a weak D call TRBD1 (5 bases). Trimming took 3 bases from V and 5 from J, leaving 14 bases between them. Germline CDR1 reads LNHDA; CDR2 reads SQIVND (reference sequence). The CDR3 length is 15 residues. DNA of the CDR3: TGTGCCAGTAGTATCCCCCCAGGGTCCGATCAGCCCCAGCATTTT. This sequence encodes CASSIPPGSDQPQHF. Combining the CDR3 with reference TRBV19 and TRBJ1-5 gives the whole variable domain DGGITQSPKYLFRKEGQNVTLSCEQNLNHDAMYWYRQDPGQGLRLIYYSQIVNDFQKGDIAEGYSVSREKKESFPLTVTSAQKNPTAFYLCASSIPPGSDQPQHFGDGTRLSIL.

The chain recombines TRBV7-2 with TRBJ2-7, with D uncertain. V was shortened by 3 bases and J by 0 bases, with 6 bases between the two germline ends. The germline V gene encodes CDR1 SGHTA and CDR2 FQGNSA. CDR3 size: 13 residues. Written as DNA, the CDR3 is TGTGCCAGCAGCTTTTGGGGCTCCTACGAGCAGTACGTC. Protein: CASSFWGSYEQYV.

The chain recombines TRBV5-8 with TRBJ2-7, with 10 bases lining up with TRBD1. V was clipped by 0 bases and J by 4 bases; unmatched bases: 4. CDR1 and CDR2 from the germline V gene are SGHTS and YDEGEE. This CDR3 is built from 15 residues. This CDR3 is CASSLAWTGGYEQYF. The CDR3 region has the DNA TGTGCCAGCAGCTTGGCCTGGACAGGGGGTTACGAGCAGTACTTC.

The chain has TRBV15 and TRBJ2-7; 12 bases are a match to TRBD1. Germline CDR1 reads LNHNV; CDR2 reads YYDKDF (reference sequence). The V segment lost 0 bases and the J segment 10 bases; nucleotides outside the gene matches: 7. This CDR3 is 15 amino acids long. CDR3 sequence (DNA): TGTGCCACCAGCAGAGATGGGGGGACAGGGGGCCTACAGTACTTC. This sequence encodes CATSRDGGTGGLQYF.

The chain is built from TRBV6-1 and TRBJ1-3; D gene uncertain. The CDR3 length is 12 residues. The germline gives CDR1 MNHNS, CDR2 SASEGT. V lost 8 bases and J lost 2, with 7 bases in between. The CDR3 nucleotides are TGTGCCAGCGAAGCAACTGGAAACACCATATATTTT. Translating gives CASEATGNTIYF.

The genes are TRBV30 and TRBJ1-2; possibly TRBD1 for D (5 bases). V gave up 4 bases and J gave up 4 bases, with 10 bases separating them. CDR1 and CDR2 (germline): GTSNPN, SVGIG (reference sequence). The CDR3 totals 12 residues. CDR3 in amino acids: CAWMTAPYGYTF. In nucleotides, the CDR3 is TGTGCCTGGATGACAGCACCCTATGGCTACACCTTC.

This chain uses TRBV5-8 with TRBJ1-1; a weak D match, TRBD1 (6 bases). Germline V CDR1 and CDR2: SGHTS, YDEGEE. The CDR3 is made up of 14 amino acids. V lost 0 bases and J 3 bases, leaving 9 bases between the germline ends. This CDR3 is CASSLGGLDTEAFF. The CDR3 DNA follows: TGTGCCAGCAGCTTGGGGGGGCTGGACACTGAAGCTTTCTTT.

The chain combines TRBV1 with TRBJ2-7; TRBD2 was called by the table and not checked on the DNA. TRBV1 is classified as a pseudogene. CDR3 length: 14 amino acids. The CDR3 spells CTSFGAGGPHEQYF. CDR3 DNA: TGCACCAGCTTCGGAGCGGGGGGGCCCCACGAGCAGTACTTC.

The chain links TRBV5-1 to TRBJ2-2; 8 bases are shared with TRBD2. CDR1 is SGHRS, CDR2 YFSETQ, per germline. Trimming cost V 2 bases and J 5 bases; bases outside gene matches: 5. The CDR3 is 15 residues long. CDR3 amino acids: CASSFSGGSTGELFF. CDR3 nucleotide sequence: TGCGCCAGCAGCTTCAGCGGGGGCAGTACCGGGGAGCTGTTTTTT.

The genes are TRBV6-4 and TRBJ2-2; TRBD2 is a possible D gene (5 bases). The CDR3 extends over 14 amino acids. V lost 1 base, J lost 5 bases, and 8 bases lay in between. Germline V gene data show CDR1 as MRHNA and CDR2 as SNTAGT. CDR3 coding DNA: TGTGCCAGCAGTGACTTCGGGGAAACCGGGGAGCTGTTTTTT. Translating gives CASSDFGETGELFF.

The chain joins TRBV5-4 to TRBJ2-3; D is perhaps TRBD1 (5 bases). Trimming shortened V by 0 bases and J by 2 bases, and 19 bases separated the two germline ends. Germline values: CDR1 SGHNT, CDR2 YYREEE (reference sequence). This CDR3 has 18 residues. CDR3 nucleotide sequence: TGTGCCAGCAGCTTGGAGCCCCCACAGGCTACTGCCACAGATACGCAGTATTTT. It codes for CASSLEPPQATATDTQYF.